Listed below are T cell receptor beta chains from one sample, sequenced in a study of blood T cell repertoires in COVID-19. TCRdb's copy holds only in-frame clones and misses some; the assay was immunoSEQ multiplex PCR. The sample holds roughly 200,000 clones, roughly 80% seen once. The sequenced sample consisted of peripheral blood. The receptors originated from a man aged 50-60 years who had recovered from COVID-19. Each CDR3 is given with its conserved first and last residue. The D gene is left open where the match is weak. Clone size is stated in some rows and not others, as once, few, many or a class when expanded.

j_gene,d_gene,abundance,v_gene,len,CDR3aa,CDR3nt
TRBJ2-3,.,many,TRBV7-8,16,CASSALENYIQNTQYF,TGTGCCAGCAGCGCCCTCGAGAACTATATACAAAATACGCAGTATTTT
TRBJ2-2,TRBD1,few,TRBV19,15,CASRAGTGNTGELFF,TGTGCCAGTAGAGCCGGGACAGGGAACACCGGGGAGCTGTTTTTT
TRBJ1-1,.,.,TRBV5-1,15,CASALTGGGNTEAFF,TGCGCCAGTGCCCTGACGGGAGGGGGGAACACTGAAGCTTTCTTT
TRBJ1-4,.,.,TRBV5-6,14,CASSLAGINEKLFF,TGTGCCAGCAGCTTGGCAGGGATAAATGAAAAACTGTTTTTT
TRBJ2-1,.,.,TRBV11-2,12,CASSFDSFPQFF,TGTGCCAGCAGCTTTGATAGTTTCCCGCAGTTCTTC
TRBJ1-3,.,.,TRBV19,14,CASRRQSSGNTIYF,TGTGCCAGTAGACGACAGAGCTCTGGAAACACCATATATTTT
TRBJ1-6,.,.,TRBV3-1/TRBV3-2,16,CASSFGTGTQVRPLHF,TGTGCCAGCAGTTTCGGAACCGGGACTCAAGTGAGACCCCTCCACTTT
TRBJ1-2,TRBD1,once,TRBV25-1,15,CASSETGGRRYGYTF,TGTGCCAGCAGTGAAACAGGGGGCCGCCGCTATGGCTACACCTTC
TRBJ2-7,TRBD2,.,TRBV3-1/TRBV3-2,15,CASSPIGGSGDEQYF,TGTGCCAGCAGCCCAATAGGCGGGAGTGGCGACGAGCAGTACTTC
TRBJ2-5,.,.,TRBV7-9,14,CASSLWPGQETQYF,TGTGCCAGCAGCTTATGGCCAGGGCAAGAGACCCAGTACTTC
TRBJ1-5,.,.,TRBV7-9,16,CASSFSGGYSNQPQHF,TGTGCCAGCAGCTTCTCCGGGGGATATAGCAATCAGCCCCAGCATTTT
TRBJ1-2,.,.,TRBV9,14,CASSVVAGRRGYTF,TGTGCCAGCAGCGTAGTGGCAGGCCGGAGGGGCTACACCTTC
TRBJ2-1,TRBD1,.,TRBV29-1,17,CSAEGQGHFLSYNEQFF,TGCAGCGCTGAGGGACAGGGCCATTTTTTGTCCTACAATGAGCAGTTCTTC
TRBJ2-7,TRBD2,.,TRBV11-1,16,CASSPQTSGSSYEQYF,TGTGCCAGCAGCCCACAAACTAGCGGGAGTTCCTACGAGCAGTACTTC
TRBJ2-7,.,.,TRBV19,11,CASRQGYEQYF,TGTGCCAGTAGACAGGGCTACGAGCAGTACTTC
TRBJ2-3,TRBD2,.,TRBV10-3,16,CAISELGAGGADTQYF,TGTGCCATCAGTGAATTGGGGGCGGGAGGGGCAGATACGCAGTATTTT
TRBJ1-1,TRBD1,few,TRBV6-5,14,CASSSQGTGTEAFF,TGTGCCAGCAGTTCACAGGGGACCGGGACTGAAGCTTTCTTT
TRBJ2-3,.,.,TRBV3-1/TRBV3-2,12,CASSPRSDTQYF,TGTGCCAGCAGCCCCCGGTCGGATACGCAGTATTTT
TRBJ1-4,.,.,TRBV30,14,CAWSPLTGLEKLFF,TGTGCCTGGAGTCCGTTAACAGGGTTGGAAAAACTGTTTTTT
TRBJ2-7,TRBD2,few,TRBV4-2,20,CASSLNRLAGGIIDPYEQYF,TGTGCCAGCAGCCTCAATCGACTAGCGGGAGGTATTATCGACCCCTACGAGCAGTACTTC
TRBJ2-4,TRBD2,.,TRBV30,18,CAWSGGLADIQAKNIQYF,TGTGCCTGGAGTGGAGGACTAGCGGACATACAAGCCAAAAACATTCAGTACTTC
TRBJ1-5,TRBD1,.,TRBV2,14,CASCRDRVDQPQHF,TGTGCCAGCTGCCGGGACAGGGTAGATCAGCCCCAGCATTTT
TRBJ2-1,.,.,TRBV6-6,13,CASSYYRVGEQFF,TGTGCCAGCAGTTACTATCGGGTCGGCGAGCAGTTCTTC
TRBJ2-1,TRBD1,.,TRBV4-3,15,CASSQDGGQPDEQFF,TGCGCCAGCAGCCAAGATGGGGGACAGCCCGATGAGCAGTTCTTC